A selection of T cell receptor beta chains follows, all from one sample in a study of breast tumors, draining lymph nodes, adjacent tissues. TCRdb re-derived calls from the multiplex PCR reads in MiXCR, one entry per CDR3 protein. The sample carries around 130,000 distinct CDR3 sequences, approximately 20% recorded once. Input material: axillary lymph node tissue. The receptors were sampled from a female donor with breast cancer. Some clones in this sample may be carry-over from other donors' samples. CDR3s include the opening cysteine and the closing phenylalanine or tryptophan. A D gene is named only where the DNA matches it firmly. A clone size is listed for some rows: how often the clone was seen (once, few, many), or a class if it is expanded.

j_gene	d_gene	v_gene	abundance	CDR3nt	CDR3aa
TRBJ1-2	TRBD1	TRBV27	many	TGTGCCAGCAGGAGGGACAGCGTAGACTATGGCTACACCTTC	CASRRDSVDYGYTF
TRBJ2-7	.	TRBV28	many	TGTGCCAGCAGTACTAACGGGAGAACCTCCTACGAGCAGTACTTC	CASSTNGRTSYEQYF
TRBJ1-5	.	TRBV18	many	TGTGCCAGCTCACCAGTGAGGGACGGGCAGCCCCAGCATTTT	CASSPVRDGQPQHF
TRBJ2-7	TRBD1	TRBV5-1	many	TGCGCCAGCAGCTTGGGACAGGGTGCGACCTACGAGCAGTACTTC	CASSLGQGATYEQYF
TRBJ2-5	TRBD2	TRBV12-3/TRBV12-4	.	TGTGCCAGCAGTTTGCGGGAGGGGGAGACCCAGTACTTC	CASSLREGETQYF
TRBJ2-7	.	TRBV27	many	TGTGCCAGCAGTTTTTCCCAAACCTACGAGCAGTACTTC	CASSFSQTYEQYF
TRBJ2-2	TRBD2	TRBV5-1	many	TGCGCCAGCAGCCTGACTAGCGGGGCGAACACCGGGGAGCTGTTTTTT	CASSLTSGANTGELFF
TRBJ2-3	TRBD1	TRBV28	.	TGTGCCAGCAGGAGACAGGGTTTTAGCACAGATACGCAGTATTTT	CASRRQGFSTDTQYF
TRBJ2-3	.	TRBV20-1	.	TGCAGTGCCACCGGCTCGCTAGCTAATCTAGGCACAGATACGCAGTATTTT	CSATGSLANLGTDTQYF
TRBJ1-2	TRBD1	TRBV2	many	TGTGCCAGCAGCCCGGGACAGGGGGCGCGTGGGTATGGCTACACCTTC	CASSPGQGARGYGYTF
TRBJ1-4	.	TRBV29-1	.	TGCAGCGTTTACACCGCAACTAATGAAAAACTGTTTTTT	CSVYTATNEKLFF
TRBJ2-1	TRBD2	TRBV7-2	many	TGTGCCAGCAGCCCCTTGACTAGCGCTTACAATGAGCAGTTCTTC	CASSPLTSAYNEQFF
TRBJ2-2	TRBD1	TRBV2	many	TGTGCCAGCAGGCCGGACAGGACGGGCACCGGGGAGCTGTTTTTT	CASRPDRTGTGELFF
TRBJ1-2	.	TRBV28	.	TGTGCCAGCAGTTCCTTGGACGGATCCTATGGCTACACCTTC	CASSSLDGSYGYTF
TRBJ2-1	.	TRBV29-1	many	TGCAGCGGTGACACCCCCGGCAATGAGCAGTTCTTC	CSGDTPGNEQFF
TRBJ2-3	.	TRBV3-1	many	TGTGCCAGCAGCCAAGAACAGGGGGGGGGAACAGATACGCAGTATTTT	CASSQEQGGGTDTQYF
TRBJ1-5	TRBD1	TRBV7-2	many	TGTGCCAGCAGCCCCCAGGGGGCTAATCAGCCCCAGCATTTT	CASSPQGANQPQHF
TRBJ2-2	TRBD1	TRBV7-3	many	TGTGCCAGCAGCCCAAGGACAGGGGGCTGGTCGGGGGAGCTGTTTTTT	CASSPRTGGWSGELFF
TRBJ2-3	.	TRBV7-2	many	TGTGCCAGCAGGATGGGGAGTGGGAGCACAGATACGCAGTATTTT	CASRMGSGSTDTQYF
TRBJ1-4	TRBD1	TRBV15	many	TGTGCCACCAGCCCAGGGGGCACGGGGGAAAAACTGTTTTTT	CATSPGGTGEKLFF
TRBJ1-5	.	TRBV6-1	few	TGTGCCAGCAGTGAGAGGGGGAATCAGCCCCAGCATTTT	CASSERGNQPQHF
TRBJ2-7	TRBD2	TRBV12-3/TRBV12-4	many	TGTGCCAGCAGTTGGAGACTAGCGGTTCGGGAGCAGTACTTC	CASSWRLAVREQYF
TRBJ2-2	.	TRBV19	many	TGTGCCAGTAGTAACTCACAGGAGAACACCGGGGAGCTGTTTTTT	CASSNSQENTGELFF
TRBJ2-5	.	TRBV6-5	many	TGTGCCAGCAGTACAGAACAGGGAGAGACCCAGTACTTC	CASSTEQGETQYF
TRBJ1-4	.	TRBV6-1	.	TGTGCCAGCCGCCCGGGGTCGGAAGGCGGAAAACTGTTTTTT	CASRPGSEGGKLFF
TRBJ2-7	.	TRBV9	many	TGTGTCAGCAGCCCGCGACAACTCCCGACAGCATCCTACGAGCAGTACTTC	CVSSPRQLPTASYEQYF
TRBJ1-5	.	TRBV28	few	TGTGCCAGCACCGTGGGAGGCCCAAGCAATCAGCCCCAGCATTTT	CASTVGGPSNQPQHF
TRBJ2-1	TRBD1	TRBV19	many	TGTGCCAGTAGTATAGCCGACAGGGCCAATGAGCAGTTCTTC	CASSIADRANEQFF
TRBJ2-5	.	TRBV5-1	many	TGCGCCAGCAGTGGGGACTCTTATCCTTCCGAGACCCAGTACTTC	CASSGDSYPSETQYF
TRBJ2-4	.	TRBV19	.	TGTGCCAGTAGTATAGGCTATGGGCTAAACATTCAGTACTTC	CASSIGYGLNIQYF
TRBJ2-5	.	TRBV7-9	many	TGTGCCAGCAGCCCCACTTGGGATCAAGAGACCCAGTACTTC	CASSPTWDQETQYF
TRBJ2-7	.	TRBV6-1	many	TGTGCCAGCAGTGAAAGTGTGTGGTTGGGAACGGGAGTCGACGAGCAGTACTTC	CASSESVWLGTGVDEQYF
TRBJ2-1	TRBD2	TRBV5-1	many	TGCGCCAGCAGCAGGACTAGCGGGGCCCCTCGCCCCTACAATGAGCAGTTCTTC	CASSRTSGAPRPYNEQFF
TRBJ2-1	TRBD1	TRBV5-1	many	TGCGCCAGCAGCTTGGGGACAGGATTGTGGGAGCAGTTCTTC	CASSLGTGLWEQFF
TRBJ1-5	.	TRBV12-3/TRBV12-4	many	TGTGCCAGCAGTTACCAGGGTAATGCCAATCAGCCCCAGCATTTT	CASSYQGNANQPQHF
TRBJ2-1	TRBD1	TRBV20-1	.	TGCAGTGCTAGAATGACAGGGGGGGGCCATGAGCAGTTCTTC	CSARMTGGGHEQFF
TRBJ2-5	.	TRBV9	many	TGTGCCAGCAGGTCGTGGGAGACCCAGTACTTC	CASRSWETQYF
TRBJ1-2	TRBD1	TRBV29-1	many	TGCAGCGTTGAAAACCCCGACAGGGCGTATGGCTACACCTTC	CSVENPDRAYGYTF
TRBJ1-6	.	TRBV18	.	TGTGCCAGCTCCCCCGCAGGGGTTGACTCCTATAATTCACCCCTCCACTTT	CASSPAGVDSYNSPLHF
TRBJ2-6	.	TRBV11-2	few	TGTGCCAGCAGCTCTCCCAGTAGGGAAACGGGTATGGGATTGGCCAACGTCCTGACTTTC	CASSSPSRETGMGLANVLTF
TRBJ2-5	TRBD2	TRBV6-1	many	TGTGCCAGCAGAGAACAGCGGGGGGCTCCGGAGACCCAGTACTTC	CASREQRGAPETQYF
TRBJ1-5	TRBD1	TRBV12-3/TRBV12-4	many	TGTGCCAGCAGCTGGGTGGGACAGGGGATTAGCAATCAGCCCCAGCATTTT	CASSWVGQGISNQPQHF
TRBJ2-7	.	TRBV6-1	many	TGTGCCAGCAGTGAAGCTACCCACGCAGTGTCCCACGAGCAGTACTTC	CASSEATHAVSHEQYF
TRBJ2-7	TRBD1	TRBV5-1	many	TGCGCCAGCAGCCCGGGGACAGTTTCTTCCTACGAGCAGTACTTC	CASSPGTVSSYEQYF
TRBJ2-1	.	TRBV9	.	TGTGCCAGCAGTGGACAGAATGAGCAGTTCTTC	CASSGQNEQFF
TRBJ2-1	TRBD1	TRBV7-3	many	TGTGCCAGCAGCTTAATAGGGACAGGTCTGTACAATGAGCAGTTCTTC	CASSLIGTGLYNEQFF
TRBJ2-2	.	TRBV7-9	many	TGTGCCAGCAGCGCACGACGTGAGACCGGGGAGCTGTTTTTT	CASSARRETGELFF
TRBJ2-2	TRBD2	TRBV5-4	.	TGTGCCAGCAGCAATGGACTAGCTGGCGGGGAGCTGTTTTTT	CASSNGLAGGELFF
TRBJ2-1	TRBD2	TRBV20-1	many	TGCAGTGCTAGCCTAGCGGGCCTCAATGAGCAGTTCTTC	CSASLAGLNEQFF
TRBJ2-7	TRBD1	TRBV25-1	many	TGTGCCAGCAGTGAATGGGGGACAGGGAACGCCTACGAGCAGTACTTC	CASSEWGTGNAYEQYF
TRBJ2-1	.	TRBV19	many	TGTGCCAGTAGTATCTATGGGGACAATGAGCAGTTCTTC	CASSIYGDNEQFF
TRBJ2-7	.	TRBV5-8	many	TGTGCCAGCAGCGTCACCTCCTACGAGCAGTACTTC	CASSVTSYEQYF
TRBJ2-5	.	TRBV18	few	TGTGCCAGCTCACCATATCTAGATCAAGAGACCCAGTACTTC	CASSPYLDQETQYF
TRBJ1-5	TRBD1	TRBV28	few	TGTGCCAGCAGTTTTACAGGGGGTACTCAGCCCCAGCATTTT	CASSFTGGTQPQHF
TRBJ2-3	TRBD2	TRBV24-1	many	TGTGCCACCAGTGATATCGGGACTAGCGGGGTCACAGATACGCAGTATTTT	CATSDIGTSGVTDTQYF
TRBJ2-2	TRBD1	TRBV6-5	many	TGTGCCAGCAGTTACTACGGGACAGGGAGCACCGGGGAGCTGTTTTTT	CASSYYGTGSTGELFF
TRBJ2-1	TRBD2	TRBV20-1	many	TGCAGTGCTAGAGGAGGCGGGAGCTCCTACAATGAGCAGTTCTTC	CSARGGGSSYNEQFF